This TCR beta chain stems from a study of shared clonotypes between healthy human individuals. Overall study: Serving as donors were a couple of women and a few men, whose ages spanned 18 to 49.

Losses at the gene ends were 0 bases for V and 2 bases for J; bases not matched to a gene: 5. Germline V lookup: CDR1 SGHRS, CDR2 YFSETQ. The CDR3 spans 16 residues. Generated by immunoSEQ multiplex PCR, the TCRdb table keeps only in-frame clones and is missing some. This sample has 1 million to 1.3 million clones, with roughly 74% found just once. The sequencing sample was made of memory CD4+ T cells from PBMCs. As for subset: CD45RA-negative fraction. The chain combines TRBV5-1 with TRBJ2-3; TRBD2 matches 8 bases. The clonotype was recovered from a man between 18 and 35 years old in good health. Some clones in this sample may be carry-over from other donors' samples. CDR3 nucleotide sequence: TGCGCCAGCAGCTTGGAGGTAGCGGGAAACACAGATACGCAGTATTTT. It yields the protein CASSLEVAGNTDTQYF.